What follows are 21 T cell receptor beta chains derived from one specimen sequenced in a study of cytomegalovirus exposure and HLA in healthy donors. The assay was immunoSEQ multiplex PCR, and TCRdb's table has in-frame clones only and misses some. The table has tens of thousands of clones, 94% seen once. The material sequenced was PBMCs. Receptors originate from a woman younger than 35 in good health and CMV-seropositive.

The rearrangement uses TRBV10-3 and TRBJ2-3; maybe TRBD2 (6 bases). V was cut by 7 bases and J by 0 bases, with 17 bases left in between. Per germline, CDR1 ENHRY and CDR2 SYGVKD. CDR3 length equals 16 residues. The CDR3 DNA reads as TGTGCCATCAAATTTTCGGGGGAATCTAGCACAGATACGCAGTATTTT. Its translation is CAIKFSGESSTDTQYF.

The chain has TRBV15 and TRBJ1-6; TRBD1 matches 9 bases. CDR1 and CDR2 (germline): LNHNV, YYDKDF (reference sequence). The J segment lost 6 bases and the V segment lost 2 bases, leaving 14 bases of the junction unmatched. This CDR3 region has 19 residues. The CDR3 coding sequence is TGTGCCACCAGCAGATACCTCGACTCGGGACAGGGACCTAATTCACCCCTCCACTTT. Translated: CATSRYLDSGQGPNSPLHF.

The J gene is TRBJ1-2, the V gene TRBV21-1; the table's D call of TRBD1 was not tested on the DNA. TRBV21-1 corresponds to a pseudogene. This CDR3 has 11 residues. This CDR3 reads CASSKGRNSAF. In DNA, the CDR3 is TGTGCCAGCAGCAAAGGCAGGAATTCTGCCTTC.

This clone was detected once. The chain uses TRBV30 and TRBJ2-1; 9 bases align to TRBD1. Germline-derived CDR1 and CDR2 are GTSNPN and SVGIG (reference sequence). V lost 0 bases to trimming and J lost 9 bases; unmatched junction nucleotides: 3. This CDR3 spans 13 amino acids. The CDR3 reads CAWSVGTGFEQFF. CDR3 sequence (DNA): TGTGCCTGGAGTGTAGGGACAGGGTTTGAGCAGTTCTTC.

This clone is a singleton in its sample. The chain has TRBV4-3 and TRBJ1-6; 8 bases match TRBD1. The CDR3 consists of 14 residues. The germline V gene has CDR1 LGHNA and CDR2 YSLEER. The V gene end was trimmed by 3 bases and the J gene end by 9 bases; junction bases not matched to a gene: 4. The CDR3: CASSQGQEFSPLHF. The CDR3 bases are TGCGCCAGCAGCCAGGGACAGGAGTTTTCACCCCTCCACTTT.

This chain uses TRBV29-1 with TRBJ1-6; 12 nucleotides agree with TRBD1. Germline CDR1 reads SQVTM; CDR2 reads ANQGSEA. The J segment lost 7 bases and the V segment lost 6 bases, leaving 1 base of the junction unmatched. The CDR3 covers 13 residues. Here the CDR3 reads CSVGQGANSPLHF. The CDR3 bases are TGCAGCGTGGGACAGGGGGCCAATTCACCCCTCCACTTT.

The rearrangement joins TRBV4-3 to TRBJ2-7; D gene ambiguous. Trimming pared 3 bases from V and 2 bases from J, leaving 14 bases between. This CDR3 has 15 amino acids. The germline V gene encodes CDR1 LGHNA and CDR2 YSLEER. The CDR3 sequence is CASSQAWAGTYEQYF. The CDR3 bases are TGCGCCAGCAGCCAGGCCTGGGCCGGAACCTACGAGCAGTACTTC.

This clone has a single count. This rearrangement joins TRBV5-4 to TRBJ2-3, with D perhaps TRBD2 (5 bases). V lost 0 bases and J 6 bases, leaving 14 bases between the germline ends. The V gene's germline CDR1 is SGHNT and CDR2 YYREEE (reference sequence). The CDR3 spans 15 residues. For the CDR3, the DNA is TGTGCCAGCAGCTTGGGTTGGCTAGCATCTGATACGCAGTATTTT. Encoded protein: CASSLGWLASDTQYF.

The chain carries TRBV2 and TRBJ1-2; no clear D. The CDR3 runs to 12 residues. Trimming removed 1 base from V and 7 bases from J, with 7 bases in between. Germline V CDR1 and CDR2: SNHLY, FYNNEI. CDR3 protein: CASSEVTSGYTF. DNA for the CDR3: TGTGCCAGCAGTGAAGTTACCAGTGGCTACACCTTC.

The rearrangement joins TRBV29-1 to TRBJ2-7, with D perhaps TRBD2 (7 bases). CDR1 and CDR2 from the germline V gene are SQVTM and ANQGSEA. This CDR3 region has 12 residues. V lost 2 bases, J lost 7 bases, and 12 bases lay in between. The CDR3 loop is CSVEKQGGEQYF. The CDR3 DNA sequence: TGCAGCGTTGAAAAACAGGGAGGGGAGCAGTACTTC.

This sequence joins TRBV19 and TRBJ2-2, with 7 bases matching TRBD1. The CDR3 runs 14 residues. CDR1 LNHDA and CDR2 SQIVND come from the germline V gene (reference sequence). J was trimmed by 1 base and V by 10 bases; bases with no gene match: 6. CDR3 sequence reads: CATYGTVNTGELFF. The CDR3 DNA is TGTGCCACATACGGGACAGTGAACACCGGGGAGCTGTTTTTT.

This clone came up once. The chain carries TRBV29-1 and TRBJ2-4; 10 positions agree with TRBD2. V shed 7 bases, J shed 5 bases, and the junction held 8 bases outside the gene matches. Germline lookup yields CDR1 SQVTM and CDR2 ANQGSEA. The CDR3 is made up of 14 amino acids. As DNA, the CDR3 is TGCAGCGCAATAATAGCGGGGGGACAAAACATTCAGTACTTC. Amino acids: CSAIIAGGQNIQYF. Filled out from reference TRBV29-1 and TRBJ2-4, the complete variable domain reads SAVISQKPSRDICQRGTSLTIQCQVDSQVTMMFWYRQQPGQSLTLIATANQGSEATYESGFVIDKFPISRPNLTFSTLTVSNMSPEDSSIYLCSAIIAGGQNIQYFGAGTRLSVL.

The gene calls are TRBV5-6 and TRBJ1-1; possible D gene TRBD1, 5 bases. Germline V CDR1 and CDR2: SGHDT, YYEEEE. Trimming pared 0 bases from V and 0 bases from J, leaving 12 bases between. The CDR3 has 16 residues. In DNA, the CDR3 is TGTGCCAGCAGCTTGGCAGGGTTTACTATGAACACTGAAGCTTTCTTT. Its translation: CASSLAGFTMNTEAFF. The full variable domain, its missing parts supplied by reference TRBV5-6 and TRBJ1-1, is DAGVTQSPTHLIKTRGQQVTLRCSPKSGHDTVSWYQQALGQGPQFIFQYYEEEERQRGNFPDRFSGHQFPNYSSELNVNALLLGDSALYLCASSLAGFTMNTEAFFGQGTRLTVV.

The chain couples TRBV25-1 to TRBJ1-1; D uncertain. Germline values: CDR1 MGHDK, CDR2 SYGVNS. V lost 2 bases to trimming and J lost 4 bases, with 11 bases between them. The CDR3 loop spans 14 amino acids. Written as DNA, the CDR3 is TGTGCCAGCAGTGAAGGAGGTTTCGCCACTGAAGCTTTCTTT. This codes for CASSEGGFATEAFF.

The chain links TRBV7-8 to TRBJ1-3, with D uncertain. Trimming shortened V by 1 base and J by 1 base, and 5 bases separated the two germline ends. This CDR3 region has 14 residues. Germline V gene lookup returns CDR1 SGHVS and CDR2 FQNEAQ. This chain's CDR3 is CASSLDRSGNTIYF. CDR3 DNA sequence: TGTGCCAGCAGCTTAGACAGATCTGGAAACACCATATATTTT.

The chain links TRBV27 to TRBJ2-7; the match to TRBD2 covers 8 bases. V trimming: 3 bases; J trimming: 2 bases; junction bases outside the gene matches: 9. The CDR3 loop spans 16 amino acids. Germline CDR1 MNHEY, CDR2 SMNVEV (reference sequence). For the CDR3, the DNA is TGTGCCAGCAGTTTTAACTCCGGGACTAGACCCTACGAGCAGTACTTC. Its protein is CASSFNSGTRPYEQYF.

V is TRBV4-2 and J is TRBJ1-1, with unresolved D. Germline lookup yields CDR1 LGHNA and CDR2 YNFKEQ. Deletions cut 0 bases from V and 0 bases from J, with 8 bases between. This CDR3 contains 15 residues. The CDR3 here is CASSQERRVNTEAFF. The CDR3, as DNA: TGTGCCAGCAGCCAAGAAAGGCGGGTGAACACTGAAGCTTTCTTT.

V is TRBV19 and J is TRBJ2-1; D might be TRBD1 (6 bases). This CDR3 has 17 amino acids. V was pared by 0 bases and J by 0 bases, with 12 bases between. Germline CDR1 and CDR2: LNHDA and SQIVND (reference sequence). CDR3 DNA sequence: TGTGCCAGTAGTATAGATCTGGCACAGGGCTCCTACAATGAGCAGTTCTTC. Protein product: CASSIDLAQGSYNEQFF. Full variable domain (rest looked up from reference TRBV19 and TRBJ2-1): DGGITQSPKYLFRKEGQNVTLSCEQNLNHDAMYWYRQDPGQGLRLIYYSQIVNDFQKGDIAEGYSVSREKKESFPLTVTSAQKNPTAFYLCASSIDLAQGSYNEQFFGPGTRLTVL.

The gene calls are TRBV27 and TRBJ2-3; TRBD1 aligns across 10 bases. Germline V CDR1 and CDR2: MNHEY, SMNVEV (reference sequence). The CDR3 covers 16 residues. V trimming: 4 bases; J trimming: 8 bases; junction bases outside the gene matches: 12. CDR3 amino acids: CASSSRTGQGYGTQYF. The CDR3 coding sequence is TGTGCCAGCAGTTCACGAACGGGACAGGGGTATGGTACGCAGTATTTT.

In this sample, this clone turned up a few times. In nucleotides, the CDR3 is TGTGCCAGCAGCTCCCGGCCCGGGACGGGGGAAGGTGAGCAGTACTTC. Its translation is CASSSRPGTGEGEQYF. The chain uses TRBV7-2 and TRBJ2-7, with D perhaps TRBD2 (6 bases). V lost 4 bases and J lost 7, with 23 bases in between. The germline CDR1 and CDR2 sequences are SGHTA and FQGNSA. The CDR3 totals 16 residues.

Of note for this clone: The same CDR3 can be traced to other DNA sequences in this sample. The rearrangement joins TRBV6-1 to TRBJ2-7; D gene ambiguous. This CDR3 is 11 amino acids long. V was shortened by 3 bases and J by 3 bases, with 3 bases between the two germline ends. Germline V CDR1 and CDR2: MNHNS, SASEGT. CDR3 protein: CASSDYYEQYF. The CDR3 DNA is TGTGCCAGCAGTGACTACTACGAGCAGTACTTC.